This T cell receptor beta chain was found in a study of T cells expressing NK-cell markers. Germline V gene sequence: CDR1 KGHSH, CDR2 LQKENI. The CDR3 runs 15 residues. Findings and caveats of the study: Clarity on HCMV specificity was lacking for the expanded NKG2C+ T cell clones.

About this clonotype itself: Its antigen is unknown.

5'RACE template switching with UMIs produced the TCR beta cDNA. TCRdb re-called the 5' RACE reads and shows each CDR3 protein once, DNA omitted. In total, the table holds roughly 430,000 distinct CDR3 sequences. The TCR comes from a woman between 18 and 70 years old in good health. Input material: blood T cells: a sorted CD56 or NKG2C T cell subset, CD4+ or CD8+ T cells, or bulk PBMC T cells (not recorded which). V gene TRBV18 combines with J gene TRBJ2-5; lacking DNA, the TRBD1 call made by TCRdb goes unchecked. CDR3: CASSPSKEAGETQYF.